This T cell receptor beta chain was captured by sequencing in a study of cytomegalovirus exposure and HLA in healthy donors. With respect to this clone: Its antigen is unidentified.

General study points: Overall, around 150 TCR beta chains were annotated as cytomegalovirus-associated.

This table comes from immunoSEQ multiplex PCR, and its TCRdb copy is limited to in-frame clones, with some not included. The sample lists 55,000 to 75,000 clones, about 90% occurring once. The CDR3 spans 14 residues. After removal of 6 bases from V and 4 bases from J, the junction contained 6 bases not matched to a gene. Germline CDR1 is SQVTM and CDR2 is ANQGSEA. This chain links TRBV29-1 with TRBJ2-7; the match to TRBD2 covers 13 bases. The specimen was PBMCs. This TCR was recovered from a man younger than 35 in good health and CMV-seronegative. CDR3: CSVNGLAGAYEQYF. CDR3 nucleotides: TGCAGCGTCAATGGACTAGCGGGAGCTTACGAGCAGTACTTC.